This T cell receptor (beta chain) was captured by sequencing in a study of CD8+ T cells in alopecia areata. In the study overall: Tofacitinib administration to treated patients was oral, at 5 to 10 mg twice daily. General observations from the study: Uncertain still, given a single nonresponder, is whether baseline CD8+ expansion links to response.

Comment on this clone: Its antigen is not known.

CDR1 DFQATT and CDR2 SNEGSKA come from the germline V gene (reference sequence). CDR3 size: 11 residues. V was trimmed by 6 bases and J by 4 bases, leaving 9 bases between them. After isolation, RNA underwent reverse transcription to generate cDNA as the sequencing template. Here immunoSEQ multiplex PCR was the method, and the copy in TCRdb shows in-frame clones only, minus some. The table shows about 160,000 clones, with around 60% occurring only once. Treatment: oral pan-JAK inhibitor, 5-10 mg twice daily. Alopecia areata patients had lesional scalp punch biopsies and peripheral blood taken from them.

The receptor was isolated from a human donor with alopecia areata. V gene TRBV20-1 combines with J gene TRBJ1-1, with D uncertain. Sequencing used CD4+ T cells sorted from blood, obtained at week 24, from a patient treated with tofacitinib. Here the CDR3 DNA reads TGCAGTGCGAGGACGGTCACTGAAGCTTTCTTT. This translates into CSARTVTEAFF.